Below, 28 T cell receptor beta chains from the same sample are listed, as sequenced in a study of blood T cell repertoires in COVID-19. The data were produced by immunoSEQ multiplex PCR, yet TCRdb's version contains in-frame clones alone and is incomplete. The sample holds fewer than 200,000 clones, about 90% seen once. Material: peripheral blood. All receptors come from a man aged 70 or older with active or convalescent COVID-19.

The chain employs TRBV28 and TRBJ2-7; 11 nucleotides line up with TRBD1. Germline CDR1 and CDR2: MDHEN and SYDVKM. This CDR3 has 14 amino acids. Trimming cost V 6 bases and J 7 bases; bases outside gene matches: 8. CDR3: CASSSGQGAGEQYF. The CDR3 coding sequence is TGTGCCAGCAGCTCCGGACAGGGGGCGGGGGAGCAGTACTTC.

The chain couples TRBV12-3 or TRBV12-4 to TRBJ1-5; 8 bases fit TRBD1. V lost 6 bases, J lost 6 bases, and 4 bases stayed unmatched. The CDR3 is 13 residues long. The CDR3 loop reads CASRGQGFQPQHF. DNA of the CDR3: TGTGCCAGCAGAGGACAGGGTTTTCAGCCCCAGCATTTT.

The rearrangement links TRBV6-4 to TRBJ2-3; 10 bases match TRBD2. Germline CDR1 and CDR2: MRHNA and SNTAGT. V lost 0 bases and J lost 6; bases outside the gene matches: 9. The CDR3 has 17 residues. For the CDR3, the DNA is TGTGCCAGCAGTGACTCCCCAGCGGGAGGGCCTGTGGATACGCAGTATTTT. Its translation is CASSDSPAGGPVDTQYF.

The V call is TRBV6-5, the J call TRBJ1-2, with TRBD1 as a possible D gene (6 bases). V shed 5 bases and J shed 4 bases, with 17 bases lying between them. Germline CDR1 is MNHEY and CDR2 is SVGAGI. CDR3 length: 15 amino acids. The CDR3 protein is CASSPRTDRGYGYTF. The CDR3 region has the DNA TGTGCCAGCAGTCCTAGGACAGATCGGGGCTATGGCTACACCTTC.

The rearrangement links TRBV7-2 to TRBJ1-5; the match to TRBD1 covers 7 bases. Losses at the gene ends were 4 bases for V and 1 base for J; bases not matched to a gene: 10. Per germline, CDR1 SGHTA and CDR2 FQGNSA. The CDR3 is 17 amino acids. The CDR3 protein is CASSSWTGRMSNQPQHF. The CDR3 nucleotides are TGTGCCAGCAGCTCTTGGACAGGAAGGATGAGCAATCAGCCCCAGCATTTT.

The genes are TRBV7-2 and TRBJ1-2; 9 bases agree with TRBD1. In germline, CDR1 is SGHTA, CDR2 FQGNSA. This CDR3 is built from 16 residues. J was trimmed by 6 bases and V by 5 bases; bases with no gene match: 13. The CDR3 region has the DNA TGTGCCAGCAGCAAAGAGTTGACCGGGACAGGGCATGGCTACACCTTC. Its protein product is CASSKELTGTGHGYTF.

The chain couples TRBV28 to TRBJ1-2; D perhaps matches TRBD1 (5 bases). Germline V CDR1 and CDR2: MDHEN, SYDVKM. Deletions cut 10 bases from V and 1 base from J, with 16 bases between. CDR3 length equals 14 residues. CDR3 in amino acids: CAIPAGVGNYGYTF. The DNA for the CDR3 is TGTGCCATACCGGCGGGGGTGGGTAACTATGGCTACACCTTC.

This clone showed up just once. This sequence joins TRBV2 and TRBJ1-1, with 9 bases that match TRBD1. Germline trimming cut 8 bases from V and 1 base from J; bases unmatched to any gene: 8. This CDR3 has 15 residues. Per germline, CDR1 SNHLY and CDR2 FYNNEI. In nucleotides, the CDR3 is TGTGCCAGCGACGGACAGGGGCAAAGGAACACTGAAGCTTTCTTT. Protein: CASDGQGQRNTEAFF.

The chain is built from TRBV24-1 and TRBJ2-3, with a tentative D call TRBD1 (5 bases). Trimming left V 7 bases short and J 4 bases short, with 11 bases between. The length of the CDR3 is 13 residues. Germline CDR1 KGHDR, CDR2 SFDVKD. The CDR3 protein is CATRGPGPDTQYF. Here the CDR3 DNA reads TGTGCCACCAGAGGCCCAGGGCCAGATACGCAGTATTTT.

The chain is built from TRBV7-9 and TRBJ1-6, with 7 bases that match TRBD1. The germline V gene encodes CDR1 SEHNR and CDR2 FQNEAQ (reference sequence). Trimming removed 3 bases from V and 7 bases from J; junction bases left unmatched: 9. This CDR3 spans 16 amino acids. CDR3: CASSLEAGTVNSPLHF. The DNA of the CDR3 is TGTGCCAGCAGCTTGGAAGCCGGGACAGTAAATTCACCCCTCCACTTT.

The V gene is TRBV9, the J gene TRBJ1-5; D gene unclear. CDR3 length: 15 amino acids. Per the germline V gene, CDR1 is SGDLS and CDR2 is YYNGEE. V lost 3 bases and J lost 0, with 10 bases in between. The CDR3 region has the DNA TGTGCCAGCAGCGCAACATCAGATAGCAATCAGCCCCAGCATTTT. Protein: CASSATSDSNQPQHF.

The chain recombines TRBV29-1 with TRBJ2-7; 13 positions match TRBD2. V was clipped by 3 bases and J by 8 bases; unmatched bases: 4. The CDR3 runs to 13 residues. Germline-derived CDR1 and CDR2 are SQVTM and ANQGSEA. The CDR3 is CSVDPGLAGKQYF. The CDR3 coding sequence is TGCAGCGTTGACCCGGGACTAGCGGGGAAGCAGTACTTC.

This clone was seen a few times. This rearrangement joins TRBV5-6 to TRBJ1-1, with 7 bases that match TRBD1. There are 16 residues in the CDR3. Per the germline V gene, CDR1 is SGHDT and CDR2 is YYEEEE. V lost 4 bases, J lost 5 bases, and 14 bases stayed unmatched. In DNA form, the CDR3 reads TGTGCCAGCAGCGAAGACAGGGATCTTTGGTGGACTGAAGCTTTCTTT. Its translation: CASSEDRDLWWTEAFF. The complete variable domain, with remaining parts taken from reference TRBV5-6 and TRBJ1-1, reads DAGVTQSPTHLIKTRGQQVTLRCSPKSGHDTVSWYQQALGQGPQFIFQYYEEEERQRGNFPDRFSGHQFPNYSSELNVNALLLGDSALYLCASSEDRDLWWTEAFFGQGTRLTVV.

V usage is TRBV10-2 and J usage is TRBJ1-1, with 7 bases fitting TRBD1. This CDR3 has 15 residues. Germline CDR1 reads WSHSY; CDR2 reads SAAADI. The trim removed 5 bases at V and 5 bases at J, leaving 11 bases unmatched. The CDR3 coding sequence is TGCGCCAGCAGTCGGGAGGGGGCTCTGCGAACTGAAGCTTTCTTT. Translated, it gives CASSREGALRTEAFF.

This chain uses TRBV5-1 with TRBJ1-1; 10 bases align to TRBD1. Germline CDR1 and CDR2: SGHRS and YFSETQ. V trimming: 0 bases; J trimming: 5 bases; junction bases outside the gene matches: 7. This CDR3 is built from 16 residues. CDR3 nucleotide sequence: TGCGCCAGCAGCTTGGCCGCGGGACAGGGGTTAACTGAAGCTTTCTTT. It codes for CASSLAAGQGLTEAFF. The full variable domain, rest sourced from reference TRBV5-1 and TRBJ1-1, is KAGVTQTPRYLIKTRGQQVTLSCSPISGHRSVSWYQQTPGQGLQFLFEYFSETQRNKGNFPGRFSGRQFSNSRSEMNVSTLELGDSALYLCASSLAAGQGLTEAFFGQGTRLTVV.

The J gene is TRBJ2-5, the V gene TRBV3-1 (or the pseudogene TRBV3-2), with D maybe TRBD1 (5 bases). The ends were cut back, 1 base at V and 3 bases at J, with 9 bases in the middle. In germline, CDR1 is LGHDT, CDR2 YNNKEL (reference sequence). This CDR3 region has 14 residues. CDR3 in amino acids: CASSQVSGKETQYF. The CDR3 DNA reads TGTGCCAGCAGCCAAGTATCAGGGAAAGAGACCCAGTACTTC.

The chain is built from TRBV12-3 or TRBV12-4 and TRBJ1-1; 8 nucleotides match TRBD1. Trimming cost V 2 bases and J 11 bases; bases outside gene matches: 7. This CDR3 is 13 amino acids long. The chain's CDR3 is CASSLIQGAAAFF. The CDR3 DNA reads TGTGCCAGCAGTTTAATCCAGGGGGCGGCGGCTTTCTTT.

This clone was observed a single time. The chain employs TRBV30 and TRBJ2-1; TRBD2 matches 8 bases. Germline V gives CDR1 GTSNPN, CDR2 SVGIG (reference sequence). The J segment lost 9 bases and the V segment lost 5 bases, leaving 15 bases of the junction unmatched. The CDR3 spans 15 residues. The CDR3 protein is CAWAGGLAMIGEQFF. For the CDR3, the DNA is TGTGCCTGGGCGGGGGGCCTAGCCATGATAGGTGAGCAGTTCTTC.

The V and J genes are TRBV27 and TRBJ2-1, with 7 bases fitting TRBD1. The CDR3 is 17 residues long. The J segment lost 1 base and the V segment lost 3 bases, leaving 9 bases of the junction unmatched. Looked up from germline, CDR1 is MNHEY and CDR2 is SMNVEV (reference sequence). The CDR3, as DNA: TGTGCCAGCAGTTTGTGGGTTCCGGACAGGTCCTACAATGAGCAGTTCTTC. Translating it yields CASSLWVPDRSYNEQFF.

CDR3 protein: CASSENVFLRTEAFF. CDR3 sequence (DNA): TGTGCCAGCAGTGAAAATGTGTTCCTGCGCACTGAAGCTTTCTTT. The chain combines TRBV6-1 with TRBJ1-1; D unresolved. V was shortened by 2 bases and J by 4 bases, with 14 bases between the two germline ends. From germline, CDR1 is MNHNS and CDR2 SASEGT. The CDR3 covers 15 residues.

J is TRBJ2-5 and V is TRBV5-1; 10 bases line up with TRBD1. This CDR3 spans 14 amino acids. The ends lost 2 bases at V and 3 bases at J; junction bases unmatched: 1. Germline assignment: CDR1 SGHRS and CDR2 YFSETQ. The CDR3 protein is CASSLGTGEETQYF. CDR3 nucleotide sequence: TGCGCCAGCAGCTTAGGGACAGGGGAAGAGACCCAGTACTTC.

The chain combines TRBV21-1 with TRBJ2-1; the table's D gene call, TRBD1, was not cross checked with the DNA. TRBV21-1 represents a pseudogene. This CDR3 spans 13 amino acids. Written as DNA, the CDR3 is TGTGCCAGCAGCAACAAACAGGGTGGTGAGCAGTTCTTC. Translation: CASSNKQGGEQFF.

The chain has TRBV7-2 and TRBJ2-1; a possible D gene is TRBD1 (6 bases). The CDR3 is made up of 14 amino acids. V was pared by 3 bases and J by 4 bases, with 10 bases between. CDR1 is SGHTA, CDR2 FQGNSA, per germline. The CDR3 is CASSFRGLYNEQFF. CDR3 coding DNA: TGTGCCAGCAGCTTCAGGGGCCTTTACAATGAGCAGTTCTTC.

The chain couples TRBV6-6 to TRBJ1-3; D gene ambiguous. V lost 10 bases and J 7 bases, leaving 17 bases between the germline ends. The CDR3 runs to 13 residues. Germline-derived CDR1 and CDR2 are MNHNY and SVGAGI (reference sequence). CDR3 residues: CATQFRPANTIYF. The DNA for the CDR3 is TGTGCCACCCAGTTCAGGCCTGCGAACACCATATATTTT.

This chain joins TRBV11-2 and TRBJ2-7; D ambiguous. Germline V lookup: CDR1 SGHAT, CDR2 FQNNGV. The CDR3 runs to 14 residues. Trimming pared 5 bases from V and 3 bases from J, leaving 14 bases between. Here the CDR3 DNA reads TGTGCCAGCAGCCCACCGACTCCACACTACGAGCAGTACTTC. Residues: CASSPPTPHYEQYF.

This clone was observed once. The rearrangement links TRBV5-1 to TRBJ1-2; 8 nucleotides match TRBD1. The germline V gene has CDR1 SGHRS and CDR2 YFSETQ. Trimming at V came to 4 bases and at J to 3 bases, leaving 5 bases not matched to a gene. This CDR3 has 14 residues. In DNA form, the CDR3 reads TGCGCCAGCAGCCCCCAGGGGGCGGACTATGGCTACACCTTC. It is translated as CASSPQGADYGYTF.

The chain couples TRBV7-2 to TRBJ2-7; tentatively, D is TRBD2 (6 bases). V lost 5 bases and J lost 0, with 20 bases in between. This CDR3 has 17 amino acids. Per germline, CDR1 SGHTA and CDR2 FQGNSA. Here the CDR3 DNA reads TGTGCCAGCAGCATAAGACGCGCGCGGGGTTTCTCCTACGAGCAGTACTTC. Amino acids: CASSIRRARGFSYEQYF. The complete variable domain, with remaining parts taken from reference TRBV7-2 and TRBJ2-7, reads GAGVSQSPSNKVTEKGKDVELRCDPISGHTALYWYRQSLGQGLEFLIYFQGNSAPDKSGLPSDRFSAERTGGSVSTLTIQRTQQEDSAVYLCASSIRRARGFSYEQYFGPGTRLTVT.

This clone was seen repeatedly, ten times or more. This sequence joins TRBV9 and TRBJ1-1, with D perhaps TRBD1 (6 bases). This CDR3 has 13 residues. The germline V gene encodes CDR1 SGDLS and CDR2 YYNGEE. V lost 4 bases and J lost 4, with 11 bases in between. CDR3 bases: TGTGCCAGCAGCTTAGGGGGGGGCACTGAAGCTTTCTTT. This codes for CASSLGGGTEAFF. Full variable domain (remainder filled in from reference TRBV9 and TRBJ1-1): DSGVTQTPKHLITATGQRVTLRCSPRSGDLSVYWYQQSLDQGLQFLIQYYNGEERAKGNILERFSAQQFPDLHSELNLSSLELGDSALYFCASSLGGGTEAFFGQGTRLTVV.